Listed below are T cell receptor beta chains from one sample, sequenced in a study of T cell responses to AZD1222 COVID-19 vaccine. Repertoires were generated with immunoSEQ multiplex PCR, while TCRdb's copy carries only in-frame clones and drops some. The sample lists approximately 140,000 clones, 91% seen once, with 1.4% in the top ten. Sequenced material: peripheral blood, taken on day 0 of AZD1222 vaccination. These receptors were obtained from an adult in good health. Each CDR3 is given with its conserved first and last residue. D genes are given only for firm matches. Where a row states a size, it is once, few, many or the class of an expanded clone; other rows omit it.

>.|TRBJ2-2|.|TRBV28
CASSRSDTGELFF
TGTGCCAGCAGTCGGTCGGACACCGGGGAGCTGTTTTTT
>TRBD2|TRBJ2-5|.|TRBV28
CASRTGGETQYF
TGTGCCAGCAGGACGGGGGGAGAGACCCAGTACTTC
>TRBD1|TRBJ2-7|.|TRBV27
CASSFGQGFEQYF
TGTGCCAGCAGTTTCGGACAGGGGTTCGAGCAGTACTTC
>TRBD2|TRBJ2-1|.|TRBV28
CASSRSGGGNEQFF
TGTGCCAGCAGTCGTAGCGGGGGGGGAAATGAGCAGTTCTTC
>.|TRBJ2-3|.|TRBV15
CATSTPQGSTDTQYF
TGTGCCACCAGCACCCCCCAGGGAAGCACAGATACGCAGTATTTT
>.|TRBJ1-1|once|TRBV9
CASSVEEQGNTEAFF
TGTGCCAGCAGCGTAGAAGAACAGGGGAACACTGAAGCTTTCTTT
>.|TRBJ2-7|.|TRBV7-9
CASSFVGQYEQYF
TGTGCCAGCAGCTTCGTTGGTCAATACGAGCAGTACTTC
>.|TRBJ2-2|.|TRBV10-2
CASSESLGVTGELFF
TGCGCCAGCAGTGAGTCACTTGGGGTGACCGGGGAGCTGTTTTTT
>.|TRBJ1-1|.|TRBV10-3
CAIGGGLVTEAFF
TGTGCCATCGGGGGGGGTTTAGTCACTGAAGCTTTCTTT
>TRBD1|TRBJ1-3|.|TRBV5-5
CASSAWTGGNTIYF
TGTGCCAGCAGCGCGTGGACAGGGGGAAACACCATATATTTT
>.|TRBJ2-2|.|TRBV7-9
CASSHPTGTLNTGELFF
TGTGCCAGCAGCCACCCTACAGGGACCCTGAACACCGGGGAGCTGTTTTTT
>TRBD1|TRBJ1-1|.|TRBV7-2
CASSLERTGHTEAFF
TGTGCCAGCAGCTTAGAAAGGACAGGGCACACTGAAGCTTTCTTT
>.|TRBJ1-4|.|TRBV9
CASSVGPDEKLFF
TGTGCCAGCAGCGTCGGCCCAGATGAAAAACTGTTTTTT
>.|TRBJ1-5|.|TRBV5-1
CASSFSSKDQPQHF
TGCGCCAGCAGCTTTTCGAGTAAGGATCAGCCCCAGCATTTT
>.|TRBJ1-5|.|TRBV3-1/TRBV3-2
CASSQGIGMGQPQHF
TGTGCCAGCAGCCAAGGCATAGGGATGGGTCAGCCCCAGCATTTT
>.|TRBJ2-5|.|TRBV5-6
CASSVRTGLRRDF
TGTGCCAGCAGCGTTCGGACGGGACTCCGACGGGACTTC
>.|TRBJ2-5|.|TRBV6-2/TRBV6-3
CASSSGGMVQETQYF
TGTGCCAGCAGTTCCGGGGGCATGGTTCAGGAGACCCAGTACTTC
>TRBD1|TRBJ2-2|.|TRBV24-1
CATSDYGTAPSTNTGELFF
TGTGCCACCAGTGATTACGGGACAGCTCCGAGTACGAACACCGGGGAGCTGTTTTTT
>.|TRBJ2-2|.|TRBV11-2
CASSPPGSVNTGELFF
TGTGCCAGCAGCCCGCCTGGGTCGGTGAACACCGGGGAGCTGTTTTTT
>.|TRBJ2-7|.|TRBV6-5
CASSSPGTLVYEQYF
TGTGCCAGCAGTTCCCCCGGGACACTCGTCTACGAGCAGTACTTC
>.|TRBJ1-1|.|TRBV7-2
CASSLAVRAEAFF
TGTGCCAGCAGCTTAGCTGTTCGGGCTGAAGCTTTCTTT
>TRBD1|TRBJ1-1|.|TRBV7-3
CASSLTGQGEAFF
TGTGCCAGCAGCTTAACGGGACAGGGGGAAGCTTTCTTT
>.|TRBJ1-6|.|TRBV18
CASSPPGSGGKNSPLHF
TGTGCCAGCTCACCACCCGGTTCGGGGGGTAAAAATTCACCCCTCCACTTT
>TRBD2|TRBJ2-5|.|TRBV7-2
CASSLSLAGVETQYF
TGTGCCAGCAGCCTATCGTTAGCGGGAGTAGAGACCCAGTACTTC
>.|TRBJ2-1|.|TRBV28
CASRDSGVNEQFF
TGTGCCAGCAGGGACTCAGGGGTCAATGAGCAGTTCTTC
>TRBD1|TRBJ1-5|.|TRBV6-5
CASSLGTGGEPQHF
TGTGCCAGCAGTCTGGGGACAGGGGGAGAGCCCCAGCATTTT
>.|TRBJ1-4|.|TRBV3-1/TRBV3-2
CASSQLGTVEEKLFF
TGTGCCAGCAGCCAACTAGGGACCGTCGAAGAAAAACTGTTTTTT
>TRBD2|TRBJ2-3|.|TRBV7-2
CASSFGTSGGLGTDTQYF
TGTGCCAGCAGCTTCGGGACTAGCGGGGGCCTAGGCACAGATACGCAGTATTTT
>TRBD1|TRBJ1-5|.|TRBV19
CASSLGQGGNQPQHF
TGTGCCAGTAGTCTGGGACAGGGTGGCAATCAGCCCCAGCATTTT
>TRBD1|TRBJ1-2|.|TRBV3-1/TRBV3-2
CASSQGQRSYGYTF
TGTGCCAGCAGCCAGGGACAGCGAAGTTATGGCTACACCTTC
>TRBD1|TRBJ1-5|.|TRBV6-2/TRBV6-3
CASSSGTGRPPQHF
TGTGCCAGCAGTTCCGGGACAGGCCGGCCGCCCCAGCATTTT
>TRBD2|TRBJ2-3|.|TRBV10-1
CASSEPGLAGGTDTQYF
TGCGCCAGCAGTGAGCCGGGACTAGCGGGAGGCACAGATACGCAGTATTTT
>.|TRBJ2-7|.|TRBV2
CASNVVTHEQYF
TGTGCCAGCAATGTAGTAACCCACGAGCAGTACTTC
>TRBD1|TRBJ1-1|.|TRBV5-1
CASSLGPQGTMNTEAFF
TGCGCCAGCAGCTTGGGGCCACAGGGGACCATGAACACTGAAGCTTTCTTT
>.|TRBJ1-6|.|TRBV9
CASSVLGEGNSPLHF
TGTGCCAGCAGCGTACTGGGGGAAGGTAATTCACCCCTCCACTTT
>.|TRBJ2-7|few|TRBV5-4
CASSLGTPSDEQYF
TGTGCCAGCAGCTTGGGGACCCCCTCGGATGAGCAGTACTTC
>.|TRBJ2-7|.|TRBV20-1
CSASPSTPKSHEQYF
TGCAGTGCTAGTCCATCGACTCCTAAGAGCCACGAGCAGTACTTC
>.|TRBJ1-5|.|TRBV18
CASSDGPGMFNQPQHF
TGTGCCAGCTCAGATGGACCAGGGATGTTCAATCAGCCCCAGCATTTT
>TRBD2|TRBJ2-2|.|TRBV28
CASSLPSYGGRASGELFF
TGTGCCAGCAGCTTACCCTCCTACGGCGGGAGGGCCTCCGGGGAGCTGTTTTTT
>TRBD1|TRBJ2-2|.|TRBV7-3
CASSPHNRGTGELFF
TGTGCCAGCAGCCCCCATAACAGGGGCACCGGGGAGCTGTTTTTT
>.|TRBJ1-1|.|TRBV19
CASSIARDTEAFF
TGTGCCAGTAGTATAGCCAGGGACACTGAAGCTTTCTTT
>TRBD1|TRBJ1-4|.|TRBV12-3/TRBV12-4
CASERTGGSKLFF
TGTGCCAGCGAAAGGACAGGGGGTAGTAAACTGTTTTTT
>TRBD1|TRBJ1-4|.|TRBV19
CASSKNRDSQNEKLFF
TGTGCCAGTAGTAAGAACCGGGACAGTCAAAATGAAAAACTGTTTTTT
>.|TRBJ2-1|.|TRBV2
CASSVDMRSPQRGTYNEQFF
TGTGCCAGCAGTGTAGATATGCGGAGCCCTCAACGGGGAACCTACAATGAGCAGTTCTTC
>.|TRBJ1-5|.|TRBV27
CASSTQGLGNQPQHF
TGTGCCAGCAGTACTCAGGGACTTGGAAATCAGCCCCAGCATTTT
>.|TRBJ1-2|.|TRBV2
CASNPNYGYTF
TGTGCCAGCAACCCTAACTATGGCTACACCTTC
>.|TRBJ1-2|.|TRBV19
CASTRPGGPYGYTF
TGTGCCAGTACCCGCCCCGGGGGGCCCTATGGCTACACCTTC
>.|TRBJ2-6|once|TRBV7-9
CASSARTASSGANVLTF
TGTGCCAGCAGCGCCCGGACAGCTAGCTCTGGGGCCAACGTCCTGACTTTC
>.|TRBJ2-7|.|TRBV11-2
CASSRTGPSTYEQYF
TGTGCCAGCAGCCGGACGGGACCCTCTACCTACGAGCAGTACTTC
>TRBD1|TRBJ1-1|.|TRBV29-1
CSARTGGTEAFF
TGCAGCGCACGGACAGGGGGCACTGAAGCTTTCTTT
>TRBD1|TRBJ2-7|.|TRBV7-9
CASSAGTARTYEQYF
TGTGCCAGCAGCGCCGGGACAGCCAGAACCTACGAGCAGTACTTC
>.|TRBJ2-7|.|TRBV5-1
CASSSLSRAASYEQYF
TGCGCCAGCAGCTCGCTCAGCCGGGCCGCCTCCTACGAGCAGTACTTC